This T cell receptor beta chain was identified during a study of CD8 T cells in ankylosing spondylitis. Ten or more counts support this clonotype. Its antigen is as yet unknown. Study-level points and caveats: Matched ankylosing spondylitis synovial fluid reportedly showed significant enrichment of disease-linked clones. Typical of ankylosing spondylitis blood, it appeared, was a TCR beta motif of eight highly homologous variants. With a CD8+ phenotype, disease-linked clones were relatively rare in peripheral blood.

Quantitative 5'-RACE with molecular barcodes generated TCR beta libraries. TCRdb re-called the 5' RACE reads through MiXCR, storing one row per CDR3 protein. The sample yields roughly 370,000 distinct CDR3 sequences, about a fifth seen once. Trimming cost V 1 base and J 9 bases, with 14 bases left between them. The CDR3 is made up of 14 amino acids. Germline V CDR1 and CDR2: SGDLS, YYNGEE. The specimen was blood, either unsorted or a sorted T cell fraction (not recorded which). The receptor was derived from a male donor with ankylosing spondylitis. V usage is TRBV9 and J usage is TRBJ1-5; no definite D call. In nucleotides, the CDR3 is TGTGCCAGCAGCGTAAGTGGGCGGGATGGGCCCCAGCATTTT. Translated: CASSVSGRDGPQHF.